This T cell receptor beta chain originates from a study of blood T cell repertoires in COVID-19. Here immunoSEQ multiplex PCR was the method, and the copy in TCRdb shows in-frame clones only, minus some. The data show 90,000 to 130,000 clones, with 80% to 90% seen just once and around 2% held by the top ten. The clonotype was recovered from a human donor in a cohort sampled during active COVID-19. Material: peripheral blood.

CDR3 loop: CASSQRRDTQYF. Here the CDR3 DNA reads TGTGCCAGCAGCCAGAGGAGAGATACGCAGTATTTT. V gene TRBV12-3 or TRBV12-4 combines with J gene TRBJ2-3; D ambiguous. This CDR3 region has 12 residues. The ends were cut back, 6 bases at V and 5 bases at J, with 9 bases in the middle.